This TCR beta chain appears in the sequencing data of a study of cytomegalovirus exposure and HLA in healthy donors. This clone came up once. What it recognizes is unknown. The V segment lost 2 bases and the J segment 6 bases; nucleotides outside the gene matches: 3. The germline V gene encodes CDR1 KGHSH and CDR2 LQKENI. The CDR3 loop spans 14 amino acids. Donors came from a validation cohort of about 110 subjects, distinct from the first 666-subject cohort. Study observations and caveats: Investigators reported over 150 TCR beta chains as tied to cytomegalovirus.

This table comes from immunoSEQ multiplex PCR, and its TCRdb copy is limited to in-frame clones, with some not included. In the table there are under 150,000 clones, roughly 88% of which are singletons. The receptor was isolated from a woman aged 18-29 years in good health and CMV-seropositive. Material: PBMCs. The chain has TRBV18 and TRBJ2-7; 11 positions agree with TRBD1. The chain's CDR3 is CASSPGQGASEQYF. The CDR3, as DNA: TGTGCCAGCTCACCAGGACAGGGGGCCTCCGAGCAGTACTTC. The full variable domain, its missing parts supplied by reference TRBV18 and TRBJ2-7, is NAGVMQNPRHLVRRRGQEARLRCSPMKGHSHVYWYRQLPEEGLKFMVYLQKENIIDESGMPKERFSAEFPKEGPSILRIQQVVRGDSAAYFCASSPGQGASEQYFGPGTRLTVT.